A single sample gave rise to the 25 T cell receptor beta chains below, sequenced in a study of blood T cell repertoires in COVID-19 (dated by TCRdb to 2019 to 2021). The method behind the library was the immunoSEQ multiplex PCR assay. This immuneACCESS table, as held by TCRdb, lists in-frame sequences with V and J called but not all clones. Of the missing ones, under half trace to an unresolved V gene in checked studies; the others have no known cause. The sample includes more than 350,000 clones, with nearly 90% observed a single time. The ten largest account for approximately 1.5% of the sample. The sample taken for sequencing was PBMCs or T cells enriched from blood (not recorded which). The receptors were sampled from a woman between 18 and 29 years old who had been exposed to COVID-19.

This sequence joins TRBV19 and TRBJ2-6; TRBD1 matches 8 bases. The trim removed 10 bases at V and 2 bases at J, leaving 10 bases unmatched. CDR1 is LNHDA, CDR2 SQIVND, per germline (reference sequence). This CDR3 is 16 amino acids long. This chain's CDR3 is CATDDRGGTGANVLTF. The CDR3 DNA sequence: TGTGCCACCGACGACAGGGGAGGAACTGGGGCCAACGTCCTGACTTTC.

The chain combines TRBV5-1 with TRBJ1-5, with D perhaps matching TRBD1 (5 bases). Trimming shortened V by 2 bases and J by 10 bases, and 13 bases separated the two germline ends. Per the germline V gene, CDR1 is SGHRS and CDR2 is YFSETQ. The CDR3 runs 13 residues. This CDR3 reads CASSFGDGGPQHF. The CDR3 nucleotides read TGCGCCAGCAGCTTTGGGGACGGGGGACCCCAGCATTTT.

V usage is TRBV19 and J usage is TRBJ1-2, with D hard to call. Germline V gene lookup returns CDR1 LNHDA and CDR2 SQIVND (reference sequence). The CDR3 is made up of 13 amino acids. V was pared by 4 bases and J by 1 base, with 7 bases between. The chain's CDR3 is CASSTQVNYGYTF. The CDR3 coding sequence is TGTGCCAGTAGTACGCAGGTTAACTATGGCTACACCTTC.

The chain links TRBV19 to TRBJ2-1; TRBD2 agrees at 8 bases. The CDR3 spans 14 residues. The V gene end was trimmed by 11 bases and the J gene end by 10 bases; junction bases not matched to a gene: 16. Germline V CDR1 and CDR2: LNHDA, SQIVND (reference sequence). The CDR3 DNA reads as TGTGCCTGGACTAGCCTAATAGGCAATGACGAGCAGTTCTTC. Translating it yields CAWTSLIGNDEQFF. Filled out from reference TRBV19 and TRBJ2-1, the complete variable domain reads DGGITQSPKYLFRKEGQNVTLSCEQNLNHDAMYWYRQDPGQGLRLIYYSQIVNDFQKGDIAEGYSVSREKKESFPLTVTSAQKNPTAFYLCAWTSLIGNDEQFFGPGTRLTVL.

The chain recombines TRBV6-2 or TRBV6-3 with TRBJ2-5; 13 bases align to TRBD2. Germline V CDR1 and CDR2: MNHEY, SVGEGT. The CDR3 is 20 amino acids. After removal of 5 bases from V and 4 bases from J, the junction contained 19 bases not matched to a gene. The CDR3 protein is CASSRHLGTSGDSSGETQYF. The CDR3 coding sequence is TGTGCCAGCAGTCGGCACTTGGGGACTAGCGGGGATAGCTCGGGAGAGACCCAGTACTTC.

The CDR3 region has the DNA TGTGCCAGCAGCTTAGTTCGGTCGGAGAGAGTGTTTTTT. It codes for CASSLVRSERVFF. V is TRBV7-9 and J is TRBJ1-4; D is undetermined. Trimming took off 1 base at V and 15 bases at J, with 15 bases between the two ends. This CDR3 spans 13 amino acids. Looked up from germline, CDR1 is SEHNR and CDR2 is FQNEAQ (reference sequence).

The rearrangement joins TRBV6-1 to TRBJ2-7, with 12 bases fitting TRBD2. Trimming removed 4 bases from V and 2 bases from J; junction bases left unmatched: 6. The CDR3 has 16 residues. Germline CDR1 is MNHNS and CDR2 is SASEGT. Here the CDR3 DNA reads TGTGCCAGCAGTGTGACTAGCGGGGGATTAACCTACGAGCAGTACTTC. The encoded protein is CASSVTSGGLTYEQYF.

About this clone: One junction end disagrees with the germline gene, perhaps due to a read error. The rearrangement links TRBV11-1 to TRBJ2-7; 9 bases are a match to TRBD1. Looked up from germline, CDR1 is SGHAT and CDR2 is FQDESV (reference sequence). The CDR3 has 14 residues. CDR3 DNA sequence: TGTGCCAGCAGATTAGGACAGGGGATGTACGAGCAGTACTTC. This translates into CASRLGQGMYEQYF.

The rearrangement uses TRBV24-1 and TRBJ1-5; D is possibly TRBD1 (5 bases). The CDR3 covers 15 residues. The ends were cut back, 2 bases at V and 6 bases at J, with 13 bases in the middle. Per germline, CDR1 KGHDR and CDR2 SFDVKD. The CDR3 DNA is TGTGCCACCAGTGATTCGACGGAGCAGGGTCAGCCCCAGCATTTT. Translation: CATSDSTEQGQPQHF.

Comments on this clone: Other DNA sequences from this sample encode an identical CDR3 as well. The CDR3 loop is CASSYSGQGNNEQFF. CDR3 bases: TGTGCCAGCAGTTACTCGGGACAGGGGAATAATGAGCAGTTCTTC. The chain recombines TRBV6-5 with TRBJ2-1; 10 nucleotides match TRBD1. The germline V gene encodes CDR1 MNHEY and CDR2 SVGAGI. The CDR3 contains 15 residues. V lost 0 bases to trimming and J lost 7 bases; unmatched junction nucleotides: 3.

The chain has TRBV6-5 and TRBJ1-6; D may be TRBD1 (5 bases). CDR3 length equals 13 residues. The germline V and J ends were trimmed by 9 bases and 4 bases, with 10 bases remaining between them. CDR1 and CDR2 (germline): MNHEY, SVGAGI. The CDR3 bases are TGTGCCAGTGGGGCTACTTATAATTCACCCCTCCACTTT. Translation gives CASGATYNSPLHF.

The chain recombines TRBV6-5 with TRBJ2-1; 8 nucleotides align to TRBD2. Losses at the gene ends were 5 bases for V and 2 bases for J; bases not matched to a gene: 5. The CDR3 has 15 residues. Germline CDR1 MNHEY, CDR2 SVGAGI. DNA of the CDR3: TGTGCCAGCAGTACCGGGGGGGCCACCTACAATGAGCAGTTCTTC. This encodes CASSTGGATYNEQFF.

The chain recombines TRBV18 with TRBJ2-7, with 9 bases matching TRBD2. The trim removed 8 bases at V and 5 bases at J, leaving 13 bases unmatched. The CDR3 covers 15 residues. Germline V gene sequence: CDR1 KGHSH, CDR2 LQKENI. CDR3 coding DNA: TGTGCCAGCCGACTGGGGCTAGCGGGAACCGACGAGCAGTACTTC. Translation gives CASRLGLAGTDEQYF.

The chain couples TRBV19 to TRBJ1-5; D is unresolved. Germline V gives CDR1 LNHDA, CDR2 SQIVND (reference sequence). The V end lost 1 base, the J end lost 7 bases, and 8 bases lay between the germline ends. This CDR3 contains 13 residues. The DNA for the CDR3 is TGTGCCAGTAGTATAGGGCTAGGCCAGCCCCAGCATTTT. This codes for CASSIGLGQPQHF.

A single count supports this clone. The gene calls are TRBV15 and TRBJ2-5; 7 nucleotides agree with TRBD1. V shed 5 bases and J 5 bases; nucleotides not matched to a gene: 14. CDR3 length: 16 amino acids. Germline V gene lookup returns CDR1 LNHNV and CDR2 YYDKDF (reference sequence). The CDR3 DNA is TGTGCCACCAGCCCACTGACAGGGTCCCCCAAGGAGACCCAGTACTTC. It specifies CATSPLTGSPKETQYF.

V and J are TRBV7-9 and TRBJ2-2; TRBD2 matches 7 bases. Germline V CDR1 and CDR2: SEHNR, FQNEAQ (reference sequence). The CDR3 runs 18 residues. V shed 1 base and J 1 base; nucleotides not matched to a gene: 9. CDR3 in amino acids: CASSLVRWREQNTGELFF. The CDR3 DNA sequence: TGTGCCAGCAGCTTAGTCCGCTGGCGGGAGCAGAACACCGGGGAGCTGTTTTTT.

The chain links TRBV6-5 to TRBJ2-3, with TRBD1 matching 9 bases. CDR1 and CDR2 from the germline V gene are MNHEY and SVGAGI. This CDR3 spans 15 amino acids. The trim removed 6 bases at V and 7 bases at J, leaving 11 bases unmatched. This CDR3 reads CASRDDRDRANTQYF. CDR3 in DNA: TGTGCCAGCAGAGACGACCGGGACAGGGCGAATACGCAGTATTTT.

This chain uses TRBV27 with TRBJ2-3; maybe TRBD2 (6 bases). Germline CDR1 is MNHEY and CDR2 is SMNVEV (reference sequence). This CDR3 contains 17 residues. V shed 8 bases and J shed 2 bases, with 23 bases lying between them. CDR3 nucleotides: TGTGCCAGCGGGGTAGCTCCCATCCTGGGACTCACAGATACGCAGTATTTT. Amino acid sequence: CASGVAPILGLTDTQYF.

The V gene is TRBV3-1 (or the pseudogene TRBV3-2), the J gene TRBJ2-7; possible D gene TRBD2, 6 bases. The CDR3 spans 14 residues. V was shortened by 1 base and J by 5 bases, with 12 bases between the two germline ends. CDR1 and CDR2 (germline): LGHDT, YNNKEL (reference sequence). For the CDR3, the DNA is TGTGCCAGCAGCCAAGTAGGACTATTCGACGAGCAGTACTTC. Amino acid sequence: CASSQVGLFDEQYF.

J is TRBJ2-5 and V is TRBV18, with TRBD1 matching 10 bases. Unmatched junction bases numbered 6, after V lost 3 bases and J lost 5 bases. Per germline, CDR1 KGHSH and CDR2 LQKENI. The length of the CDR3 is 15 residues. The CDR3 here is CASSPLTGGSETQYF. The CDR3 bases are TGTGCCAGCTCACCCTTGACAGGGGGCTCGGAGACCCAGTACTTC.

This rearrangement joins TRBV11-2 to TRBJ1-2; TRBD1 might be the D (5 bases). The CDR3 has 15 residues. Germline CDR1 is SGHAT and CDR2 is FQNNGV. The V end was cut by 0 bases, the J end by 4 bases, with 12 bases between. CDR3 sequence reads: CASSLDRGYGYGYTF. In DNA form, the CDR3 reads TGTGCCAGCAGCTTAGATAGGGGTTATGGCTATGGCTACACCTTC.

This chain links TRBV14 with TRBJ2-1; 7 bases align to TRBD2. With V trimmed by 4 bases and J by 5 bases, 20 bases remained unmatched. The CDR3 consists of 19 residues. Germline CDR1 reads SGHDN; CDR2 reads FVKESK. Here the CDR3 reads CASSRRTTGTNSAHNEQFF. CDR3 coding DNA: TGTGCCAGCAGCCGAAGAACAACCGGGACTAATTCCGCCCACAATGAGCAGTTCTTC.

This sequence joins TRBV7-8 and TRBJ1-4, with unresolved D. CDR1 and CDR2 (germline): SGHVS, FQNEAQ. CDR3 length: 13 residues. The V gene lost 5 bases and the J gene lost 7 bases, with 11 bases spanning the gap. The CDR3 is CASSPEAREKLFF. The CDR3 DNA reads as TGTGCCAGCAGCCCCGAGGCTCGTGAAAAACTGTTTTTT.

The V and J genes are TRBV10-2 and TRBJ1-5; possible D gene TRBD1, 5 bases. The CDR3 covers 14 residues. Trimming took 8 bases from V and 0 from J, leaving 11 bases between them. The germline V gene has CDR1 WSHSY and CDR2 SAAADI. The CDR3 spells CASGGGNSNQPQHF. The CDR3 bases are TGCGCCAGCGGGGGGGGGAATAGCAATCAGCCCCAGCATTTT.

The rearrangement joins TRBV7-8 to TRBJ2-1; 9 bases fit TRBD2. The CDR3 length is 15 residues. CDR1 SGHVS and CDR2 FQNEAQ come from the germline V gene. V shed 5 bases, J shed 8 bases, and the junction held 10 bases outside the gene matches. The chain's CDR3 is CASSTGLARGHEQFF. The DNA for the CDR3 is TGTGCCAGCAGCACCGGACTAGCGAGGGGCCATGAGCAGTTCTTC.